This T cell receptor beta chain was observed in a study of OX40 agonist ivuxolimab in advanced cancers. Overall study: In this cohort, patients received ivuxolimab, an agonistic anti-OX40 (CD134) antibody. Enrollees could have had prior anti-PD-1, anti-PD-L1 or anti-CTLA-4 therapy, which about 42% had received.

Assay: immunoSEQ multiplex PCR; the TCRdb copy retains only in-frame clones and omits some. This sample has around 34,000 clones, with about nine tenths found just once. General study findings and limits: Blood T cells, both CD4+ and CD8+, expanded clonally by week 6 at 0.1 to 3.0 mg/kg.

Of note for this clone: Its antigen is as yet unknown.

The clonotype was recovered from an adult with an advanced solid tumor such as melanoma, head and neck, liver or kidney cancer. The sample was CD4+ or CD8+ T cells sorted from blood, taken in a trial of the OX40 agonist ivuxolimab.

The DNA of the CDR3 is TGTGCCACCAGCAGAGAACACCCGACTAGCGGGATACAAGAGACCCAGTACTTC. Amino acid sequence: CATSREHPTSGIQETQYF. The V call is TRBV15, the J call TRBJ2-5; TRBD2 matches 11 bases. Germline assignment: CDR1 LNHNV and CDR2 YYDKDF (reference sequence). V gave up 0 bases and J gave up 2 bases; unmatched junction bases: 8. The CDR3 has 18 amino acids.